This T cell receptor (beta chain) was captured in a study of T cells in Graves' hyperthyroidism and ophthalmopathy. This CDR3 is built from 14 residues. The V gene lost 4 bases and the J gene lost 5 bases, with 15 bases spanning the gap. CDR1 is SGDLS, CDR2 YYNGEE, per germline. Diagnosis rested on symptoms, serum thyroxine and TRAb, thyroid ultrasound, and orbital computed tomography. Amplified regions were TCR beta CDR3 sequences from RNA transcripts. Primed by the HTBI set, a first-round RT-PCR was run on the TCR CDR3. TCRdb re-derived calls from the multiplex PCR reads in MiXCR, one entry per CDR3 protein. The data show hundreds of thousands of distinct CDR3 sequences, nearly 45% seen once. With respect to this clonotype: No antigen is known for it.

Study-level findings and limits: In blood, most of the thyroid clonotypes expanded above 0.001 were also present. Ophthalmopathy was distinguished from stable hyperthyroidism by 13 V-J signatures.

Material for sequencing was peripheral blood or thyroid tissue (not recorded which). The rearrangement links TRBV9 to TRBJ2-5; D is perhaps TRBD2 (6 bases). This clonotype originated in an adult man with Graves' disease, either hyperthyroidism or ophthalmopathy (not recorded which). In DNA, the CDR3 is TGTGCCAGCAGCCGATCGGCGGGATTGGAGACCCAGTACTTC. Encoded protein: CASSRSAGLETQYF.